In its sample, the clone carrying this TCR beta chain was seen a few times. Its antigen is not known. Quantitative 5'-RACE with molecular barcodes produced the TCR beta libraries. TCRdb used MiXCR to reprocess the 5' RACE reads, holding one entry per CDR3 protein. There are 100,000 to 150,000 distinct CDR3 sequences in the sample; over 15% occur only once, and 25% to 40% lies in the top ten. This specimen belongs to a study of CD8 T cells in ankylosing spondylitis. Notes on the study in general: There was a TCR beta motif, made of eight highly homologous variants, that appeared characteristic of ankylosing spondylitis blood. It was reported that disease-linked clones were significantly enriched in matched ankylosing spondylitis synovial fluid.

Germline CDR1 reads SGHAT; CDR2 reads FQNNGV. J lost 0 bases, V lost 2 bases, and 13 bases had no gene match. The CDR3 consists of 19 residues. What was sequenced was blood, either unsorted or a sorted T cell fraction (not recorded which). The TCR was taken from a male donor with ankylosing spondylitis. The V and J genes are TRBV11-2 and TRBJ2-7, with 10 bases fitting TRBD2. DNA for the CDR3: TGTGCCAGCAGCTTAAGGTTCCTAGCGGGAGATCGGGACTCCTACGAGCAGTACTTC. It yields the protein CASSLRFLAGDRDSYEQYF.